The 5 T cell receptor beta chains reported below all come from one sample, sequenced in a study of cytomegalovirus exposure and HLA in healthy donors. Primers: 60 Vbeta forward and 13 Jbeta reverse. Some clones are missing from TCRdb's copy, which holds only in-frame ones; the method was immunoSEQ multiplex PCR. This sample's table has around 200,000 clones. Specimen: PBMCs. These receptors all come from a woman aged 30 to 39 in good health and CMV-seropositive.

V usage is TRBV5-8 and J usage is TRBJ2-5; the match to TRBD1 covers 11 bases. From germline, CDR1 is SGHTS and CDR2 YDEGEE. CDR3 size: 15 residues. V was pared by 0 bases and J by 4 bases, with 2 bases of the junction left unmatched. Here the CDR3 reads CASSLGDRGRETQYF. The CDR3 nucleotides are TGTGCCAGCAGCTTGGGGGACAGGGGGAGAGAGACCCAGTACTTC.

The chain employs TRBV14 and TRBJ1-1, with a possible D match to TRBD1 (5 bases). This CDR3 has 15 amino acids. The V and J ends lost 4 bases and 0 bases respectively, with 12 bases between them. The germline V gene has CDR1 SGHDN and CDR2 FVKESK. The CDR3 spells CASSPWTNMNTEAFF. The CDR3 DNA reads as TGTGCCAGCAGCCCCTGGACAAACATGAACACTGAAGCTTTCTTT.

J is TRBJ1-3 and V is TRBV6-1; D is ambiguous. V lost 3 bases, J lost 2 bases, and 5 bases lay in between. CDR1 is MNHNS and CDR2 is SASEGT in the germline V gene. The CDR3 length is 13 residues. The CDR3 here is CASSESAGNTIYF. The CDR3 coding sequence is TGTGCCAGCAGTGAGTCAGCTGGAAACACCATATATTTT.

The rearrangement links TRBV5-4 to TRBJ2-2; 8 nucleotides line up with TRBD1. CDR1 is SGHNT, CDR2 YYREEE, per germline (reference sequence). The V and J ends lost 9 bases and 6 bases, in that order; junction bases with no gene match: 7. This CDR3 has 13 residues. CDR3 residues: CANRTGMSGELFF. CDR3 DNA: TGTGCCAACAGGACAGGGATGTCCGGGGAGCTGTTTTTT.

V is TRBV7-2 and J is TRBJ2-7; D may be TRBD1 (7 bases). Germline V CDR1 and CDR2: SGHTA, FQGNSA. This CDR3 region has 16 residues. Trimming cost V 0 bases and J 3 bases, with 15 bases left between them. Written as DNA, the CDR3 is TGTGCCAGCAGCTTAGCGCTCCAGGGGGGCTACTACGAGCAGTACTTC. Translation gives CASSLALQGGYYEQYF.